This is a list of T cell receptor beta chains from one sample in a study of T cells after somatic rescue of genetic block. This table comes from immunoSEQ multiplex PCR, and its TCRdb copy is limited to in-frame clones, with some not included. The sample comprises roughly 55,000 clones, about 96% of which are singletons, and roughly 0.077% rests with the top ten. Input material: peripheral blood mononuclear cells (PBMCs). These receptors all come from a child less than two years old. Both conserved end residues are trimmed from each CDR3.

cdr3_aa: ASSLQGSYNSPLH
v_call: TRBV27

cdr3_aa: ASSDNSGRSEQY
v_call: TRBV10-2

cdr3_aa: ASSRQGYGYT
v_call: TRBV4-2

cdr3_aa: AISESKVSGWNQPQH
v_call: TRBV10-3

cdr3_aa: ASSPGMSNQPQH
v_call: TRBV6-5

cdr3_aa: ASSPPTAAGGELF
v_call: TRBV18

cdr3_aa: ASTPDRGTDTQY
v_call: TRBV19

cdr3_aa: ASSFTGYSNQPQH
v_call: TRBV7-2

cdr3_aa: ASSLRLGLAASTDTQY
v_call: TRBV7-8

cdr3_aa: ASMGLGQGSNGYT
v_call: TRBV25-1

cdr3_aa: ASSFLPGQGSYNEQF
v_call: TRBV5-1

cdr3_aa: ASSQDLRGGQPQH
v_call: TRBV4-1

cdr3_aa: ASSGGQGGSYEQY
v_call: TRBV9

cdr3_aa: ASSQTTGYYYEQY
v_call: TRBV4-1

cdr3_aa: ASSQVAENYYGYT
v_call: TRBV4-1